This T cell receptor (beta chain) was recorded in a study of T cell responses to AZD1222 COVID-19 vaccine. TCRdb keeps only in-frame clones here, not all; method: immunoSEQ multiplex PCR. The top ten clones hold 1.9% of a sample with some 140,000 clones, 92% of them seen once. CDR1 is SGHTA, CDR2 FQGNSA, per germline. The V and J ends lost 5 bases and 4 bases respectively, with 18 bases between them. CDR3 length: 16 residues. The J gene is TRBJ2-1, the V gene TRBV7-2; D possibly corresponds to TRBD2 (5 bases). The clonotype originates from an adult in good health. Specimen: peripheral blood, collected on day 0 of AZD1222 vaccination. The DNA of the CDR3 is TGTGCCAGCAGCCCCCCTCGGGGAAAGGTGTACAATGAGCAGTTCTTC. Protein: CASSPPRGKVYNEQFF.